This T cell receptor (beta chain) was identified during a study of CD4 T cells in relation to SARS-CoV-2 and coronaviruses. Assay used: immunoSEQ multiplex PCR; TCRdb lists only in-frame clones, some missing. The data contain roughly 16,000 clones, 60% to 80% of them singletons. Unexposed donor CD4+ T cells date from about 2010-2019, before the COVID-19 pandemic. After less than 11 days of culture, CD4+ T cells were isolated. A remark on this clone: What it recognizes is unknown.

The sequence came from a human donor in good health. The sequencing input was CD4+ T cells from PBMCs, cultured in vitro.

The CDR3 nucleotides read TGTGCCTGGAGTGTGGGATTGATGAACACTGAAGCTTTCTTT. It codes for CAWSVGLMNTEAFF. The rearrangement links TRBV30 to TRBJ1-1; D is unclear. This CDR3 spans 14 amino acids. Germline V gene lookup returns CDR1 GTSNPN and CDR2 SVGIG (reference sequence). V was shortened by 0 bases and J by 0 bases, with 8 bases between the two germline ends.